The rows below give T cell receptor beta chains drawn from one sample of a study of beta chain features in type 1 diabetes. TCRdb's table, derived via immunoSEQ multiplex PCR, lists solely in-frame clones and lacks some. This table has 430,000 or so clones, about an eighth appearing once. The sample comprised naive CD4+ T cells from blood. These TCRs come from a woman aged 18-29 years in good health. The CDR3 runs from the conserved cysteine through the conserved F or W. Each record gives: clone size, J gene, V gene, D gene, CDR3 protein, CDR3 DNA. A D gene is named only where the DNA matches it firmly. Not all rows give a size; the values are once, few, many and, for expanded clones, a class.

clone size: .; J gene: TRBJ1-2; V gene: TRBV6-5; D gene: .; CDR3 protein: CASSYSQGYYGYTF; CDR3 DNA: TGTGCCAGCAGTTATTCCCAGGGGTACTATGGCTACACCTTC
clone size: .; J gene: TRBJ2-1; V gene: TRBV14; D gene: .; CDR3 protein: CASSQGTGPYNEQFF; CDR3 DNA: TGTGCCAGCAGCCAAGGTACGGGACCCTACAATGAGCAGTTCTTC
clone size: few; J gene: TRBJ1-1; V gene: TRBV10-3; D gene: .; CDR3 protein: CASSGTEAFF; CDR3 DNA: TGTGCCTCCAGTGGGACTGAAGCTTTCTTT
clone size: .; J gene: TRBJ2-7; V gene: TRBV6-1; D gene: .; CDR3 protein: CASSEAGLGEQYF; CDR3 DNA: TGTGCCAGCAGTGAAGCGGGTCTTGGCGAGCAGTACTTC
clone size: .; J gene: TRBJ2-2; V gene: TRBV4-2; D gene: TRBD1; CDR3 protein: CASSKDRATGELFF; CDR3 DNA: TGTGCCAGCAGCAAGGACAGGGCGACCGGGGAGCTGTTTTTT
clone size: .; J gene: TRBJ2-3; V gene: TRBV6-5; D gene: TRBD2; CDR3 protein: CASRKGLAGADTQYF; CDR3 DNA: TGTGCCAGCAGAAAGGGACTAGCGGGGGCAGATACGCAGTATTTT
clone size: .; J gene: TRBJ2-2; V gene: TRBV9; D gene: TRBD1; CDR3 protein: CASSLKGQIHTGELFF; CDR3 DNA: TGTGCCAGCAGCCTAAAGGGACAGATTCACACCGGGGAGCTGTTTTTT
clone size: few; J gene: TRBJ2-1; V gene: TRBV7-3; D gene: .; CDR3 protein: CASSLTRDSQGGQFF; CDR3 DNA: TGTGCCAGCAGCTTAACAAGGGACTCCCAAGGCGGGCAGTTCTTC
clone size: .; J gene: TRBJ1-1; V gene: TRBV29-1; D gene: .; CDR3 protein: CSVVLGGTEAFF; CDR3 DNA: TGCAGCGTTGTATTGGGTGGCACTGAAGCTTTCTTT
clone size: .; J gene: TRBJ2-1; V gene: TRBV9; D gene: TRBD1; CDR3 protein: CASSVVGQGSYNEQFF; CDR3 DNA: TGTGCCAGCAGCGTAGTGGGACAGGGTTCCTACAATGAGCAGTTCTTC
clone size: .; J gene: TRBJ1-3; V gene: TRBV29-1; D gene: .; CDR3 protein: CSVKIVPGNTIYF; CDR3 DNA: TGCAGCGTCAAAATAGTCCCTGGAAACACCATATATTTT
clone size: .; J gene: TRBJ2-1; V gene: TRBV5-1; D gene: TRBD2; CDR3 protein: CASSLDLAGDREQFF; CDR3 DNA: TGCGCCAGCAGCTTGGACCTAGCGGGAGATCGTGAGCAGTTCTTC
clone size: .; J gene: TRBJ2-1; V gene: TRBV15; D gene: TRBD1; CDR3 protein: CATSRESGDRTYNEQFF; CDR3 DNA: TGTGCCACCAGCAGAGAGAGTGGGGACAGGACATACAATGAGCAGTTCTTC
clone size: .; J gene: TRBJ1-5; V gene: TRBV30; D gene: TRBD1; CDR3 protein: CAWQGTGQGQPQHF; CDR3 DNA: TGTGCCTGGCAGGGGACGGGACAGGGTCAGCCCCAGCATTTT
clone size: .; J gene: TRBJ2-3; V gene: TRBV5-6; D gene: .; CDR3 protein: CASTPTGRGSTDTQYF; CDR3 DNA: TGTGCCAGCACCCCAACGGGGCGGGGTAGCACAGATACGCAGTATTTT
clone size: few; J gene: TRBJ2-7; V gene: TRBV4-3; D gene: TRBD2; CDR3 protein: CASSQAYSGRQQYF; CDR3 DNA: TGCGCCAGCAGCCAAGCGTACAGCGGGAGACAGCAGTACTTC
clone size: few; J gene: TRBJ1-1; V gene: TRBV18; D gene: TRBD1; CDR3 protein: CASSGTANTEAFF; CDR3 DNA: TGTGCCAGCTCTGGGACAGCGAACACTGAAGCTTTCTTT
clone size: .; J gene: TRBJ2-5; V gene: TRBV29-1; D gene: .; CDR3 protein: CSVRQTGSSGTQYF; CDR3 DNA: TGCAGCGTCCGACAGACCGGGAGTTCTGGTACCCAGTACTTC
clone size: few; J gene: TRBJ2-3; V gene: TRBV20-1; D gene: .; CDR3 protein: CSASSTDTQYF; CDR3 DNA: TGCAGTGCTAGTAGCACAGATACGCAGTATTTT
clone size: .; J gene: TRBJ2-1; V gene: TRBV2; D gene: .; CDR3 protein: CASRQRTNNEQFF; CDR3 DNA: TGTGCCAGTAGACAGCGGACGAACAATGAGCAGTTCTTC
clone size: .; J gene: TRBJ1-5; V gene: TRBV29-1; D gene: .; CDR3 protein: CSVATDSNQPQHF; CDR3 DNA: TGCAGCGTTGCTACAGATAGCAATCAGCCCCAGCATTTT
clone size: few; J gene: TRBJ2-5; V gene: TRBV10-3; D gene: .; CDR3 protein: CAISAGGQETQYF; CDR3 DNA: TGTGCCATCAGTGCAGGGGGGCAAGAGACCCAGTACTTC
clone size: once; J gene: TRBJ1-1; V gene: TRBV11-2; D gene: .; CDR3 protein: CASSSQGLANTEAFF; CDR3 DNA: TGTGCCAGCAGCTCACAGGGTCTCGCGAACACTGAAGCTTTCTTT
clone size: .; J gene: TRBJ2-5; V gene: TRBV7-2; D gene: TRBD2; CDR3 protein: CASSASSGGQETQYF; CDR3 DNA: TGTGCCAGCAGTGCGTCTAGCGGGGGTCAAGAGACCCAGTACTTC
clone size: .; J gene: TRBJ2-1; V gene: TRBV2; D gene: .; CDR3 protein: CATRTAVYNEQFF; CDR3 DNA: TGTGCCACCAGAACAGCTGTCTACAATGAGCAGTTCTTC
clone size: few; J gene: TRBJ2-3; V gene: TRBV7-9; D gene: .; CDR3 protein: CASSLDSTDTQYF; CDR3 DNA: TGTGCCAGCAGCTTGGACAGCACAGATACGCAGTATTTT
clone size: few; J gene: TRBJ2-7; V gene: TRBV29-1; D gene: TRBD1; CDR3 protein: CSVEPGTGGNEQYF; CDR3 DNA: TGCAGCGTAGAACCCGGGACAGGGGGCAACGAGCAGTACTTC
clone size: .; J gene: TRBJ1-1; V gene: TRBV30; D gene: TRBD1; CDR3 protein: CAWSFIRGLYAEAFF; CDR3 DNA: TGTGCCTGGAGTTTCATAAGGGGGCTCTATGCTGAAGCTTTCTTT
clone size: .; J gene: TRBJ2-3; V gene: TRBV7-2; D gene: .; CDR3 protein: CASSLGAGRTDTQYF; CDR3 DNA: TGTGCCAGCAGCTTAGGTGCAGGACGCACAGATACGCAGTATTTT
clone size: .; J gene: TRBJ1-4; V gene: TRBV2; D gene: .; CDR3 protein: CASSESRGPFF; CDR3 DNA: TGTGCCAGCAGTGAATCGAGGGGACCCTTTTTT
clone size: .; J gene: TRBJ1-5; V gene: TRBV25-1; D gene: .; CDR3 protein: CASSVTGNQPQHF; CDR3 DNA: TGTGCCAGCAGTGTAACAGGGAATCAGCCCCAGCATTTT
clone size: .; J gene: TRBJ2-5; V gene: TRBV4-3; D gene: .; CDR3 protein: CASSQDSDLEPEERETQYF; CDR3 DNA: TGCGCCAGCAGCCAAGATTCAGACTTGGAGCCGGAGGAAAGGGAGACCCAGTACTTC
clone size: .; J gene: TRBJ1-5; V gene: TRBV14; D gene: .; CDR3 protein: CASSQRNQPQHF; CDR3 DNA: TGTGCCAGCAGCCAACGGAATCAGCCCCAGCATTTT
clone size: few; J gene: TRBJ2-1; V gene: TRBV11-1; D gene: .; CDR3 protein: CASSLKVLGVNEQFF; CDR3 DNA: TGTGCCAGCAGCTTGAAGGTGCTGGGAGTGAATGAGCAGTTCTTC
clone size: .; J gene: TRBJ2-6; V gene: TRBV2; D gene: .; CDR3 protein: CASRGGANVLTF; CDR3 DNA: TGTGCCAGCCGGGGAGGGGCCAACGTCCTGACTTTC
clone size: .; J gene: TRBJ2-3; V gene: TRBV5-6; D gene: .; CDR3 protein: CASRPGELDTQYF; CDR3 DNA: TGTGCCAGCAGACCCGGCGAATTGGATACGCAGTATTTT
clone size: few; J gene: TRBJ2-1; V gene: TRBV19; D gene: .; CDR3 protein: CASTLTLPYNEQFF; CDR3 DNA: TGTGCCAGTACGCTGACACTTCCTTACAATGAGCAGTTCTTC
clone size: .; J gene: TRBJ2-4; V gene: TRBV4-3; D gene: .; CDR3 protein: CASSQDRQGGVIQYF; CDR3 DNA: TGCGCCAGCAGCCAAGATCGGCAAGGAGGAGTAATTCAGTACTTC
clone size: .; J gene: TRBJ1-6; V gene: TRBV7-9; D gene: .; CDR3 protein: CASSAGVTNSPLHF; CDR3 DNA: TGTGCCAGCAGCGCAGGGGTAACCAATTCACCCCTCCACTTT
clone size: few; J gene: TRBJ1-1; V gene: TRBV7-2; D gene: TRBD1; CDR3 protein: CASSTDRGFTEAFF; CDR3 DNA: TGTGCCAGCAGCACCGACAGGGGGTTCACTGAAGCTTTCTTT
clone size: few; J gene: TRBJ2-2; V gene: TRBV6-5; D gene: .; CDR3 protein: CASSWGRGGTGELFF; CDR3 DNA: TGTGCCAGCAGTTGGGGCAGGGGCGGCACCGGGGAGCTGTTTTTT
clone size: .; J gene: TRBJ1-4; V gene: TRBV6-5; D gene: .; CDR3 protein: CASRLSTGKLFF; CDR3 DNA: TGTGCCAGCAGGTTATCAACAGGGAAACTGTTTTTT
clone size: few; J gene: TRBJ1-1; V gene: TRBV7-9; D gene: .; CDR3 protein: CASSLALRDRGEAFF; CDR3 DNA: TGTGCCAGCAGCTTAGCGCTCAGGGATAGAGGTGAAGCTTTCTTT
clone size: .; J gene: TRBJ2-1; V gene: TRBV4-1; D gene: .; CDR3 protein: CASSPPRGPDNEQFF; CDR3 DNA: TGCGCCAGCAGCCCCCCCAGAGGGCCGGACAATGAGCAGTTCTTC
clone size: few; J gene: TRBJ2-3; V gene: TRBV7-3; D gene: .; CDR3 protein: CASSFYSADTQYF; CDR3 DNA: TGTGCCAGCAGCTTTTATTCAGCAGATACGCAGTATTTT
clone size: few; J gene: TRBJ1-1; V gene: TRBV18; D gene: .; CDR3 protein: CASSPRHGLNTEAFF; CDR3 DNA: TGTGCCAGCTCACCAAGGCACGGCCTGAACACTGAAGCTTTCTTT
clone size: .; J gene: TRBJ2-5; V gene: TRBV11-1; D gene: .; CDR3 protein: CASSLVRGGETQYF; CDR3 DNA: TGTGCCAGCAGCTTAGTGCGGGGAGGAGAGACCCAGTACTTC
clone size: .; J gene: TRBJ2-2; V gene: TRBV28; D gene: TRBD1; CDR3 protein: CASRTGPNTGELFF; CDR3 DNA: TGTGCCAGCAGGACAGGGCCCAACACCGGGGAGCTGTTTTTT
clone size: .; J gene: TRBJ2-3; V gene: TRBV5-4; D gene: .; CDR3 protein: CASSRRDRYPRRTDTQYF; CDR3 DNA: TGTGCCAGCAGCCGGAGAGACAGGTACCCGAGGCGCACAGATACGCAGTATTTT
clone size: few; J gene: TRBJ2-1; V gene: TRBV29-1; D gene: .; CDR3 protein: CSVFRAGGSSYNEQFF; CDR3 DNA: TGCAGCGTCTTTCGAGCAGGGGGGAGCTCCTACAATGAGCAGTTCTTC
clone size: .; J gene: TRBJ2-3; V gene: TRBV28; D gene: .; CDR3 protein: CASSLWDLGSTDTQYF; CDR3 DNA: TGTGCCAGCAGTTTATGGGATCTCGGCTCCACAGATACGCAGTATTTT
clone size: few; J gene: TRBJ1-1; V gene: TRBV2; D gene: TRBD1; CDR3 protein: CASRGQRKLHTEAFF; CDR3 DNA: TGTGCCAGCAGGGGACAGCGGAAGCTGCACACTGAAGCTTTCTTT
clone size: .; J gene: TRBJ2-5; V gene: TRBV7-9; D gene: .; CDR3 protein: CASGRTPLETQYF; CDR3 DNA: TGTGCCAGCGGCCGGACCCCCTTGGAGACCCAGTACTTC
clone size: .; J gene: TRBJ2-3; V gene: TRBV7-9; D gene: TRBD2; CDR3 protein: CASSISGLGTDTQYF; CDR3 DNA: TGTGCCAGCAGCATTAGCGGGCTGGGCACAGATACGCAGTATTTT
clone size: few; J gene: TRBJ2-1; V gene: TRBV10-3; D gene: TRBD2; CDR3 protein: CASGLAGDFNEQFF; CDR3 DNA: TGTGCCAGCGGACTAGCGGGAGATTTCAATGAGCAGTTCTTC
clone size: few; J gene: TRBJ2-7; V gene: TRBV7-9; D gene: .; CDR3 protein: CASSNRGPSYEQYF; CDR3 DNA: TGTGCCAGCAGCAACAGAGGGCCCTCCTACGAGCAGTACTTC